One and the same sample provided the 17 T cell receptor beta chains below, sequenced in a study of T cells in Graves' hyperthyroidism and ophthalmopathy. RNA transcripts were the template for amplifying TCR beta CDR3 regions. The primer set for the first-round RT-PCR of the TCR CDR3 was HTBI. One entry per CDR3 protein results from TCRdb running MiXCR on the multiplex PCR reads. The data hold more than 300,000 distinct CDR3 sequences, with less than 15% observed a single time. Source material: blood. The receptors derive from a woman between 18 and 29 years old with Graves' hyperthyroidism.

This clonotype has ten or more counts. The chain joins TRBV5-1 to TRBJ1-1; D possibly corresponds to TRBD1 (6 bases). Per germline, CDR1 SGHRS and CDR2 YFSETQ. The CDR3 sequence is 15 residues long. V was shortened by 6 bases and J by 1 base, with 16 bases between the two germline ends. CDR3 amino acids: CASNPQGQTNTEAFF. Written as DNA, the CDR3 is TGCGCCAGCAACCCTCAGGGGCAGACGAACACTGAAGCTTTCTTT.

This chain joins TRBV7-9 and TRBJ2-7; 7 bases are shared with TRBD1. After removal of 4 bases from V and 3 bases from J, the junction contained 3 bases not matched to a gene. CDR1 SEHNR and CDR2 FQNEAQ come from the germline V gene (reference sequence). There are 13 residues in the CDR3. CDR3 sequence (DNA): TGTGCCAGCAGCTCCACAGGGGTCTACGAGCAGTACTTC. Protein: CASSSTGVYEQYF.

The sample holds many counts of this clonotype. The chain joins TRBV7-8 to TRBJ1-5, with D possibly matching TRBD1 (6 bases). CDR3 size: 13 residues. V lost 4 bases and J 9 bases, leaving 13 bases between the germline ends. Germline V CDR1 and CDR2: SGHVS, FQNEAQ. In DNA, the CDR3 is TGTGCCAGCAGCTCCGAACAGGGAGGGCCCCAGCATTTT. Amino acid sequence: CASSSEQGGPQHF.

The chain employs TRBV5-1 and TRBJ2-7; 13 bases align to TRBD2. Trimming cost V 1 base and J 2 bases; bases outside gene matches: 15. The germline V gene encodes CDR1 SGHRS and CDR2 YFSETQ. The CDR3 length is 20 residues. Written as DNA, the CDR3 is TGCGCCAGCAGCTTGAAGCCCGGACTAGCGGGAGAGGATGGGGCCTACGAGCAGTACTTC. Translating gives CASSLKPGLAGEDGAYEQYF.

This clonotype was observed at least ten times. The J gene is TRBJ1-1, the V gene TRBV7-2, with a tentative D call TRBD1 (5 bases). The V gene's germline CDR1 is SGHTA and CDR2 FQGNSA. CDR3 length equals 15 residues. V shed 1 base and J shed 8 bases, with 17 bases lying between them. This CDR3 reads CASSLESFRGREAFF. CDR3 nucleotide sequence: TGTGCCAGCAGCTTAGAATCCTTTAGGGGCCGGGAAGCTTTCTTT.

The chain couples TRBV7-9 to TRBJ2-3, with 10 bases aligning to TRBD1. Gene TRBJ1-5 matches the end of the DNA better, so the J call may be wrong. Per germline, CDR1 SEHNR and CDR2 FQNEAQ (reference sequence). The CDR3 length is 15 residues. DNA of the CDR3: TGTGCCAGCAGTCGACCCGGGACAGGGGAAGATACGCAGCATTTT. It specifies CASSRPGTGEDTQHF.

The chain links TRBV25-1 to TRBJ1-5; no clear D. Germline V gene data show CDR1 as MGHDK and CDR2 as SYGVNS. This CDR3 is 12 amino acids long. The V gene lost 2 bases and the J gene lost 8 bases, with 7 bases spanning the gap. The CDR3 sequence: CASSEGYKPQHF. The CDR3 nucleotides are TGTGCCAGCAGTGAAGGCTATAAGCCCCAGCATTTT.

This clonotype was recorded many times. CDR3 region: CASSLMRSNEQFF. As DNA, the CDR3 is TGTGCCAGCAGCTTAATGAGGTCCAATGAGCAGTTCTTC. The chain carries TRBV7-2 and TRBJ2-1; D is unclear. There are 13 residues in the CDR3. Per germline, CDR1 SGHTA and CDR2 FQGNSA. Trimming took 2 bases from V and 6 from J, leaving 8 bases between them. The full variable domain, its missing parts supplied by reference TRBV7-2 and TRBJ2-1, is GAGVSQSPSNKVTEKGKDVELRCDPISGHTALYWYRQSLGQGLEFLIYFQGNSAPDKSGLPSDRFSAERTGGSVSTLTIQRTQQEDSAVYLCASSLMRSNEQFFGPGTRLTVL.

This clonotype was seen many times. The chain is built from TRBV7-8 and TRBJ1-1; D gene uncertain. The CDR3 runs to 15 residues. Germline loops: CDR1 SGHVS, CDR2 FQNEAQ. Trimming cost V 5 bases and J 1 base, with 14 bases left between them. The CDR3 DNA is TGTGCCAGCAGCGCCGTCCGATGGGGGAACACTGAAGCTTTCTTT. As protein: CASSAVRWGNTEAFF. Based on the CDR3 plus reference TRBV7-8 and TRBJ1-1, the full variable domain is GAGVSQSPRYKVAKRGQDVALRCDPISGHVSLFWYQQALGQGPEFLTYFQNEAQLDKSGLPSDRFFAERPEGSVSTLKIQRTQQEDSAVYLCASSAVRWGNTEAFFGQGTRLTVV.

The chain uses TRBV6-1 and TRBJ1-1; D is unresolved. The germline V gene encodes CDR1 MNHNS and CDR2 SASEGT. The V gene lost 11 bases and the J gene lost 2 bases, with 12 bases spanning the gap. CDR3 length: 12 amino acids. CDR3 coding DNA: TGTGCCGTCAGGCGGGCCAACACTGAAGCTTTCTTT. Residues: CAVRRANTEAFF.

In this sample, this clonotype turned up many times. This rearrangement joins TRBV10-1 to TRBJ1-1; no reliable D call. The CDR3 spans 13 residues. V was pared by 0 bases and J by 7 bases, with 9 bases between. Germline assignment: CDR1 WNHNN and CDR2 SYGVQD (reference sequence). The CDR3 spells CASSESSESEAFF. The CDR3 DNA reads as TGCGCCAGCAGTGAGTCGTCGGAGAGTGAAGCTTTCTTT.

In its sample, this clonotype was seen a few times. The V call is TRBV25-1, the J call TRBJ1-5, with TRBD1 as a possible D gene (6 bases). The CDR3 is made up of 13 amino acids. Germline V CDR1 and CDR2: MGHDK, SYGVNS. The V and J ends lost 4 bases and 3 bases respectively, with 7 bases between them. DNA for the CDR3: TGTGCCAGCAGTGCAGGGGACAATCAGCCCCAGCATTTT. Amino acids: CASSAGDNQPQHF.

This clonotype was seen many times. The rearrangement uses TRBV6-1 and TRBJ1-5; 10 bases line up with TRBD1. The CDR3 contains 15 residues. Trimming removed 3 bases from V and 4 bases from J; junction bases left unmatched: 3. The V gene's germline CDR1 is MNHNS and CDR2 SASEGT. The CDR3 DNA sequence: TGTGCCAGCAGTGAGACAGGGGGCGGTAATCAGCCCCAGCATTTT. It specifies CASSETGGGNQPQHF.

About this clonotype: The CDR3 end shows no conserved phenylalanine or tryptophan, and so a read error is likely. The genes are TRBV19 and TRBJ2-6, with 7 bases aligning to TRBD1. CDR1 LNHDA and CDR2 SQIVND come from the germline V gene (reference sequence). This CDR3 has 16 amino acids. The J segment lost 0 bases and the V segment lost 5 bases, leaving 4 bases of the junction unmatched. The CDR3 reads CASSATGVSGANVLTS. The DNA of the CDR3 is TGTGCCAGTAGTGCCACAGGGGTCTCTGGGGCCAACGTCCTGACTTCC.

CDR3 residues: CASRPTGLSSYEQYF. DNA of the CDR3: TGTGCCAGCAGGCCGACAGGTCTGAGCTCCTACGAGCAGTACTTC. V gene TRBV27 combines with J gene TRBJ2-7, with D possibly TRBD1 on 6 matching bases. Looked up from germline, CDR1 is MNHEY and CDR2 is SMNVEV (reference sequence). The CDR3 spans 15 residues. Trimming pared 6 bases from V and 0 bases from J, leaving 15 bases between.

This clonotype occurred many times. The chain employs TRBV28 and TRBJ2-1, with D unresolved. Germline CDR1 reads MDHEN; CDR2 reads SYDVKM. This CDR3 has 14 residues. V was shortened by 6 bases and J by 5 bases, with 14 bases between the two germline ends. CDR3 nucleotide sequence: TGTGCCAGCAGGCTAGACCTACCCAACAATGAGCAGTTCTTC. Encoded protein: CASRLDLPNNEQFF.

This clonotype appeared many times. This chain uses TRBV13 with TRBJ2-3, with 9 bases fitting TRBD2. The CDR3 loop spans 15 amino acids. Per germline, CDR1 PRHDT and CDR2 FYEKMQ (reference sequence). J was trimmed by 3 bases and V by 3 bases; bases with no gene match: 4. Here the CDR3 DNA reads TGTGCCAGCAGCTTTAGCGGGAGAGCGACAGATACGCAGTATTTT. It is translated as CASSFSGRATDTQYF.